This TCR beta chain was sequenced in a study of immune characterization of retroperitoneal liposarcoma (dated by TCRdb to the late 2010s). This clonotype was seen a handful of times. The specificity of this receptor is unknown. No per-base quality is available; no much larger clone lies one base away. V is reduced by 1 base and J by 11 bases, leaving a spacing of 20 bases between them. CDR1 SGHAT and CDR2 FQNNGV were looked up in the germline V gene. From the cysteine up to the phenylalanine, the CDR3 has a length of 15 residues. Only the CDR3 portion is preserved as DNA: 45 bases, with reading frame beginning at the first base. The protocol used for the library was PCR. Sequencing instrument: NextSeq 500. TCRdb passed the public sequencing reads through fastp at Q25 and MiXCR, retaining productive beta sequences. Rows matching on CDR3 protein sequence are summarized as one entry with the most common DNA and genes. This sample comprises roughly 9,300 distinct CDR3 sequences, 30% to 45% of them detected only once. Together, the top ten hold roughly 9.1% of the sample.

The source material was tumor tissue. Recombination linked TRBV11-2 to TRBJ2-5; TRBD2 could be the D gene, as 6 bases match. The origin of this receptor is a female donor with retroperitoneal liposarcoma. Read as DNA, the sequence is TGTGCCAGCAGCTTAGGCGGGACTTTTAACAATGAGCAGTACTTC. Its coded protein is CASSLGGTFNNEQYF.